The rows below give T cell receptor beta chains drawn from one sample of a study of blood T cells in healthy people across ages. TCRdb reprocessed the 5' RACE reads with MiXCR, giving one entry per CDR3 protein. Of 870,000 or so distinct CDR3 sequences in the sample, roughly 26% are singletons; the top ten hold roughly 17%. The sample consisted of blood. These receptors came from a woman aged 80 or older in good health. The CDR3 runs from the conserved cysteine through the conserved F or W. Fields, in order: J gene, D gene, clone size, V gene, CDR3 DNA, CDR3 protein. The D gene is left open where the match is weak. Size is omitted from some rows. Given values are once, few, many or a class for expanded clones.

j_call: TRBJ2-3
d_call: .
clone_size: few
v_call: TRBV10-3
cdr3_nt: TGTGCCATCAGTGAGGGACAAAAAGATACGCAGTATTTT
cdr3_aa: CAISEGQKDTQYF

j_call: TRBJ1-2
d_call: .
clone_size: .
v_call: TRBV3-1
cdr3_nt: TGTGCCGGCAGCCAAGCCTTAATAACCGGGACCTCCGGCTACACCTTC
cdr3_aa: CAGSQALITGTSGYTF

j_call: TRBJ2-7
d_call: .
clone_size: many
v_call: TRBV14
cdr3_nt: TGTGCCAGCAGCCAAGATGACTGGGGAGTTAACTACGAGCAGTACTTC
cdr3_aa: CASSQDDWGVNYEQYF

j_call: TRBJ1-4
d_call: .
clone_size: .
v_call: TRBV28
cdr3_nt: TGTGCCAACAATCCCAGGGGAACAGAAAAACTGTTTTTT
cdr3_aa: CANNPRGTEKLFF

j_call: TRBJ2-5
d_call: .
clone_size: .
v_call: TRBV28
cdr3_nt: TGTGCCAGCAGTTTACCTGACAGGTTCCAAGAGACCCAGTACTTC
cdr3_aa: CASSLPDRFQETQYF

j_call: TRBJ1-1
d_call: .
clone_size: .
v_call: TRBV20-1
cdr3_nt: TGCAGTGCCCCGATAAGAATTTCCGAGAACACTGAAGCTTTCTTT
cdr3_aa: CSAPIRISENTEAFF

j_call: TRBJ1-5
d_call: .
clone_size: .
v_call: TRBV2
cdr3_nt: TGTGCCAGCAGGGGAGACAGGAACAATCAGCCCCAGCATTTT
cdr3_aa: CASRGDRNNQPQHF

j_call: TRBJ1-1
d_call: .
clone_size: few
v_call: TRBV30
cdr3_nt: TGTGCCTGGAGTTTCGGGGGAATAGGGAACACTGAAGCTTTCTTT
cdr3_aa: CAWSFGGIGNTEAFF

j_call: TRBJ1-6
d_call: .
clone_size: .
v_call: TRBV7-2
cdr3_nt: TGTGCCAGCAGCTTAGGCCCCGGAACTGCCTTTTCGCCCCTCCACTTT
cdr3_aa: CASSLGPGTAFSPLHF

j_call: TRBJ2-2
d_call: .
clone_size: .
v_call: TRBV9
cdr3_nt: TGTGCCAGCAGCAACAGGGTATATAGGACCGGGGAGCTGTTTTTT
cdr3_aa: CASSNRVYRTGELFF

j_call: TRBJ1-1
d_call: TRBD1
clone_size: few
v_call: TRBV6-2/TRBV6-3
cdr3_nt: TGTGCCAGCAGGCCAGGGACAGGAACTGAAGCTTTCTTT
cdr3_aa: CASRPGTGTEAFF

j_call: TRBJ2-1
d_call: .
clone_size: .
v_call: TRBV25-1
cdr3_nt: TGTGCCAGCAGTGGGCTGATGGAATACCAAGAGACCCAGTTCTTC
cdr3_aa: CASSGLMEYQETQFF

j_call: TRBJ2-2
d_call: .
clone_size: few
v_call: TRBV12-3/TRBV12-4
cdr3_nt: TGTGCCAGCAGAATACCCCCATCAGAGACCGGGGAGCTGTTTTTT
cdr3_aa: CASRIPPSETGELFF

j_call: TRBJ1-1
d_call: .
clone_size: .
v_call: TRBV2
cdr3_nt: TGTGCCAGCAGTCAACAGAACACTGAAGCTTTCTTT
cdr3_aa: CASSQQNTEAFF

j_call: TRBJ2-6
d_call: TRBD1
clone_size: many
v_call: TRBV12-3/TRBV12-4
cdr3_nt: TGTGCCAGCAGCTGGGACAGGGTAGGGTCTGGGGCCAACGTCCTGACTTTC
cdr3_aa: CASSWDRVGSGANVLTF

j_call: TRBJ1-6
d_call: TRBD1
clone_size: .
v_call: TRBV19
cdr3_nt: TGTGCCAGTAGTATCGCGACAGGGCTCGGGCGAAATTCACCCCTCCACTTT
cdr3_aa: CASSIATGLGRNSPLHF

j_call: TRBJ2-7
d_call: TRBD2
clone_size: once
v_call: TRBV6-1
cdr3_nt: TGTGCCAGCAACCCAGCGGGGGGGCCTTACGAGCAGTACTTC
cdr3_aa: CASNPAGGPYEQYF

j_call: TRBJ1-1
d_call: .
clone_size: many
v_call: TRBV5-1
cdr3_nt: TGCGCCAGCAGCCCCTCTGACCCGGGACACACTGAAGCTTTCTTT
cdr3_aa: CASSPSDPGHTEAFF

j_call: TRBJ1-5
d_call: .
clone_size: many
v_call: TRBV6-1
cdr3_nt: TGTGCCAGCAGTGTTAAGCCCAATCAGCCCCAGCATTTT
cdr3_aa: CASSVKPNQPQHF

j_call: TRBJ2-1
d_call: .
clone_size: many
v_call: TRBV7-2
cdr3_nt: TGTGCCAGCAGCTTAGAGGGCGGGGTTTCCTACAATGAGCAGTTCTTC
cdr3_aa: CASSLEGGVSYNEQFF

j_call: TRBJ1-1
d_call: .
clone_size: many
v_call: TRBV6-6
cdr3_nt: TGTGCCAGCTACGCAGGGGAGAACACTGAAGCTTTCTTT
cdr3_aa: CASYAGENTEAFF

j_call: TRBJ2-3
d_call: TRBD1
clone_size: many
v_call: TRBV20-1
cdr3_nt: TGCAGTGCTGTACCGGGACAGGGGACAGATACGCAGTATTTT
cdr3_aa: CSAVPGQGTDTQYF

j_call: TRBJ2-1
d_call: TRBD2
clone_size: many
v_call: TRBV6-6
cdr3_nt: TGTGCCAGCAGTTACTACGGGGGGGGAAGTCTACTAAACAATGAGCAGTTCTTC
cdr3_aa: CASSYYGGGSLLNNEQFF

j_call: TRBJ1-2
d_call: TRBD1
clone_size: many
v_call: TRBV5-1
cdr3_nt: TGTGCCAGCAGCCTACAGGGGGACTATGGCTACACCTTC
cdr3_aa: CASSLQGDYGYTF

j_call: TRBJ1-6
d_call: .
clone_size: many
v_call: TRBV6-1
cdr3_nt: TGTGCCAGCAGTCAGAGGGACAACTGGAGCTCCTATAATTCACCCCTCCACTTT
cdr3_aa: CASSQRDNWSSYNSPLHF

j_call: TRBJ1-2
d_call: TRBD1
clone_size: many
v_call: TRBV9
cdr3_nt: TGTGCCAGCAGCGTAGCGAGGCAGGGGGTCTTTGGCTATGGCTACACCTTC
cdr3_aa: CASSVARQGVFGYGYTF

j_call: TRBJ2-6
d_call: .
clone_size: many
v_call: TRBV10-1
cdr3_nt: TGCGCCAGCAGGACAGCTCTACGCTCTGGGGCCAACGTCCTGACTTTC
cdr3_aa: CASRTALRSGANVLTF

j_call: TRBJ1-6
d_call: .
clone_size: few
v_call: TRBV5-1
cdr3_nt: TGCGCCAGCAGTTCAACCGGTCCTGGTAGTAATTCACCCCTCCACTTT
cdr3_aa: CASSSTGPGSNSPLHF

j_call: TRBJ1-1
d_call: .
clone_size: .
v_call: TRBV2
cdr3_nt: TGTGCCAGCAGTGCCCGGCGTACCTTGAACACTGAAGCTTTCTTT
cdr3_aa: CASSARRTLNTEAFF

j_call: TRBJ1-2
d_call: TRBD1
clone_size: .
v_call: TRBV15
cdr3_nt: TGTACCACCAGCCCCGGACAGGGTAAAGCTCGGGGCCCCTATGGCTACACCTTC
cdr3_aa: CTTSPGQGKARGPYGYTF

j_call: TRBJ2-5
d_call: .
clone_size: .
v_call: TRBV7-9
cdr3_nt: TGTGCCAGCAGCGGCCCCGCGAGAGAAGAGACCCAGTACTTC
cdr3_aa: CASSGPAREETQYF

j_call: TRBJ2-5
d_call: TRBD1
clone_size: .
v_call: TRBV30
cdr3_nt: TGTGCCTGGGGGACAGCCCAAGAGACCCAGTACTTC
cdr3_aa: CAWGTAQETQYF

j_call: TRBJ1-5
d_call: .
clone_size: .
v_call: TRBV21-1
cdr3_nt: TGTGCCAGCAGCAAATTCAGGGGGGGGCAGCAGCCCCAGCATTTT
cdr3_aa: CASSKFRGGQQPQHF

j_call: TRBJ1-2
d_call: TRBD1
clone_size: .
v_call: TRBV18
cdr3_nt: TGTGCCAGCTCGACCGGGACAGCCTTCTATGGCTACACCTTC
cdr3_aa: CASSTGTAFYGYTF

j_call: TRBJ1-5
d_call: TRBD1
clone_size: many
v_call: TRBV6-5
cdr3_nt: TGTGCCAGCAGTTACCGACAGGGGGGTCAGCCCCAGCATTTT
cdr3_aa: CASSYRQGGQPQHF

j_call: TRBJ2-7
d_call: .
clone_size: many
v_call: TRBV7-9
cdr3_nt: TGTGCCAGCAGCTTAGCCGGGGTGGCCTACGAGCAGTACTTC
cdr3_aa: CASSLAGVAYEQYF

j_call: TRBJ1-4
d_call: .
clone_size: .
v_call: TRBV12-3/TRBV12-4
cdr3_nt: TGTGCCAGCAGTTTGGGCCAGCGGGGGGAAAAACTGTTTTTT
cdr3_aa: CASSLGQRGEKLFF

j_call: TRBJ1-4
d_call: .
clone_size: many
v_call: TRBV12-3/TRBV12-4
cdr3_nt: TGTGCCAGCAGCCTCCGGGGACGGGAAAAACTGTTTTTT
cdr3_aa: CASSLRGREKLFF

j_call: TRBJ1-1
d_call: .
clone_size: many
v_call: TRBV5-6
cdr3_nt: TGTGCCAGCAGCTTGTGGAACAGGAACACTGAAGCTTTCTTT
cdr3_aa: CASSLWNRNTEAFF

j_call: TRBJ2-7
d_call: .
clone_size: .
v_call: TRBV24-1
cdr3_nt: TGTGCCACCAGTGATCCCGGACCCCACTCCTACAATGAGCAGTACTTC
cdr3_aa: CATSDPGPHSYNEQYF

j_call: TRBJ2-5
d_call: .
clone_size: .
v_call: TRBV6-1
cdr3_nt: TGTGCCAGCAGTCGTGGACAGCTCCAAGGGACCCAGTACTTC
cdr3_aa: CASSRGQLQGTQYF

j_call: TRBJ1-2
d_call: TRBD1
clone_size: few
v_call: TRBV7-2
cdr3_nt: TGTGCCAGCAGCCTAGCCAGGACAGGGAGCGGCTACACCTTC
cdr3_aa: CASSLARTGSGYTF

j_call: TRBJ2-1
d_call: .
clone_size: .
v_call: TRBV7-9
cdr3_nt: TGTGCCAGCAGCTTAGCGTCGCTCGGCGAGCAGTTCTTC
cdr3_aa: CASSLASLGEQFF

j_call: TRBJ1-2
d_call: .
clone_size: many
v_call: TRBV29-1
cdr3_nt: TGCAGCGCTGAGGTCGGGGTCGCGGAATTTACTGGAGGCTACACCTTC
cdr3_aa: CSAEVGVAEFTGGYTF

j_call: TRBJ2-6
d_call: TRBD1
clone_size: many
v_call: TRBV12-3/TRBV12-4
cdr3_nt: TGTGCCAGCACCCTGGGGACAGGGAATCGCGGGGCCAACGTCCTGACTTTC
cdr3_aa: CASTLGTGNRGANVLTF

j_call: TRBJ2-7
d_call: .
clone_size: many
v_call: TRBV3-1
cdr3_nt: TGTGCCAGCAGCCAAGCTGCCGAGCAGTACTTC
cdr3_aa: CASSQAAEQYF

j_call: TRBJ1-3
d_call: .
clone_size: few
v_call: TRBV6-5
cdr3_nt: TGTGCCAGCAGCCGAAGCCCTAATACTGGAAATACCATATATTTT
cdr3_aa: CASSRSPNTGNTIYF

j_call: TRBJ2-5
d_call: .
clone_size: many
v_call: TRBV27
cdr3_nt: TGCGAAAGCACTCCACACCGGGTCGAAGAGACCCAGTACTTC
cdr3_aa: CESTPHRVEETQYF

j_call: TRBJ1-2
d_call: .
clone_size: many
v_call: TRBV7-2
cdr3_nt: TGTGCCAGCAGCTTAGATCAGGGAAGAGGCTACACCTTC
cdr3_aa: CASSLDQGRGYTF

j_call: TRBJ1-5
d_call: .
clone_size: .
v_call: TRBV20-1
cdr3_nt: TGCAGTGCTAGCTATGACGGGAATCAGCCCCAGCATTTT
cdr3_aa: CSASYDGNQPQHF